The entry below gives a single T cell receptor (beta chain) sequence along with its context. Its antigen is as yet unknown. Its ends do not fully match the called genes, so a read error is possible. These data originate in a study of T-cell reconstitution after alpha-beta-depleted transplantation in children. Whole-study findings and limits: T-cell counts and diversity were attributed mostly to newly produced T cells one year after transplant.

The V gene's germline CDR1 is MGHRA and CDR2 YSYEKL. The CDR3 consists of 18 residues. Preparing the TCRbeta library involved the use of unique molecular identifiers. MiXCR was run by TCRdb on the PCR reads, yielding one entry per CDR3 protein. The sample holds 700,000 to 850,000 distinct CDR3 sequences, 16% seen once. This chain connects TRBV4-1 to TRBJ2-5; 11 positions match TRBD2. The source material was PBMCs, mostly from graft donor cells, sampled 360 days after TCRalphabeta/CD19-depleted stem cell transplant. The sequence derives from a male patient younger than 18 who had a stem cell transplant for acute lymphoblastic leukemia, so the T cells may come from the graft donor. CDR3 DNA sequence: TGCGCCAGCAGCCAAGAGATCGGCCTCGGACTAGCGGGCCGAACCAGGGACTTC. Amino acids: CASSQEIGLGLAGRTRDF.